A selection of T cell receptor beta chains follows, all from one sample in a study of blood T cell repertoires in COVID-19. Assay: immunoSEQ multiplex PCR; the TCRdb copy retains only in-frame clones and omits some. The sample shows 100,000 to 150,000 clones, 84% of them seen only once. Specimen: peripheral blood. All receptors derive from a woman aged 80 or over with acute or convalescent COVID-19. Both conserved end residues are part of each CDR3. D genes are given only for firm matches. Expanded clones get a size class; other rows say once, few or many, or leave the size out.

clone_size j_call v_call d_call cdr3_nt cdr3_aa
- TRBJ2-5 TRBV27 TRBD2 TGTGCTAGCAGCGCTGGGGGAGGGGTCACACCCATTTGGGAGACCCAGTACTTC CASSAGGGVTPIWETQYF
few TRBJ2-7 TRBV5-5 - TGTGCCAGCAGCCCGTCCGGGGTTTCCTACGAGCAGTACTTC CASSPSGVSYEQYF
- TRBJ1-2 TRBV28 TRBD1 TGTGCCAGCAGTTTAGGGCAGGGGGCATATGGCTACACCTTC CASSLGQGAYGYTF
- TRBJ1-2 TRBV2 - TGTGCCAGCAGTGAAGACAGGTTCTATGGCTACACCTTC CASSEDRFYGYTF
few TRBJ2-3 TRBV23-1 - TGCGCCAGCAGCCCAACGGCGGCAGGGGATATCCTTACAGATACGCAGTATTTT CASSPTAAGDILTDTQYF
- TRBJ2-7 TRBV27 TRBD1 TGTGCCAGCAGTTTGGCGGGACAGGGTCTCTACGAGCAGTACTTC CASSLAGQGLYEQYF
- TRBJ1-1 TRBV19 - TGTGCCAGTAGTCCCCAGGGGAGGGGGGCTGAAGCTTTCTTT CASSPQGRGAEAFF
- TRBJ2-2 TRBV7-2 TRBD2 TGTGCCAGCAGCCCTCACTGGGGCGGGGGGGCCGGCACCGGGGAGCTGTTTTTT CASSPHWGGGAGTGELFF
few TRBJ2-2 TRBV7-9 - TGTGCCAGCAGCGCCCCAGTCGTGAACACCGGGGAGCTGTTTTTT CASSAPVVNTGELFF
- TRBJ2-3 TRBV7-8 - TGTGCCAGCAGCTTAGTAGGGGCCTACACAGATACGCAGTATTTT CASSLVGAYTDTQYF
- TRBJ1-2 TRBV19 - TGTGCCAGTAGGGGGGCAGGATGGAACTATGGCTACACCTTC CASRGAGWNYGYTF
- TRBJ1-2 TRBV6-1 - TGTGCCAGCAGTGAAGCGGCGGGTGGAAGCTATGGCTACACCTTC CASSEAAGGSYGYTF
- TRBJ1-4 TRBV5-4 TRBD1 TGTGCCAGCAGCTGGGGAACCGGGACAGGGGGCGGAAAACTGTTTTTT CASSWGTGTGGGKLFF
- TRBJ2-2 TRBV5-1 TRBD1 TGCGCCAGCAGCTTGGAGGGACAGGAAAGCGGGGAGCTGTTTTTT CASSLEGQESGELFF
- TRBJ1-4 TRBV6-6 - TGTGCCAGCAGTTACTCCGCGGTTGCAACTAATGAAAAACTGTTTTTT CASSYSAVATNEKLFF
- TRBJ1-3 TRBV18 TRBD1 TGTGCCAGCTCACCACCGACAGGGGGACACACCATATATTTT CASSPPTGGHTIYF
- TRBJ2-3 TRBV2 - TGTGCCAGCTCGGCTGGGGCAGGACGCACAGATACGCAGTATTTT CASSAGAGRTDTQYF
- TRBJ1-2 TRBV23-1 TRBD1 TGCGCCAGCAGTCAAAGGGACAGGGGGGTCTATGGCTACACCTTC CASSQRDRGVYGYTF
- TRBJ2-1 TRBV30 - TGTGCCTGGAGTCCCCCGGAGACCTTCTCCTACAATGAGCAGTTCTTC CAWSPPETFSYNEQFF
- TRBJ1-6 TRBV2 - TGTGCCAGCGACAGGATTTTCTCCTATAATTCACCCCTCCACTTT CASDRIFSYNSPLHF
- TRBJ1-4 TRBV9 TRBD1 TGTGCCAGCAGCGCGACAGGGAGGAACGAAAAACTGTTTTTT CASSATGRNEKLFF
- TRBJ1-1 TRBV11-2 - TGTGCCAGCAGCTTAGACAGGGGTGACACTGAAGCTTTCTTT CASSLDRGDTEAFF
- TRBJ2-2 TRBV7-8 TRBD1 TGTGCCAGCAGCTTTTTGGACAGGGAGTTCACCAGGGAGCTGTTTTTT CASSFLDREFTRELFF
- TRBJ1-6 TRBV13 TRBD1 TGTGCCAGCAGCGTAGATGGGACAGGGTCTTCTAATTCACCCCTCCACTTT CASSVDGTGSSNSPLHF
- TRBJ1-2 TRBV20-1 - TGCAGTGCTAGTGGCGGTGGGAGTTCTAACTATGGCTACACCTTC CSASGGGSSNYGYTF
- TRBJ2-3 TRBV7-2 TRBD2 TGTGCCAGCAGCTTGGCTAGCGGGGCGGCAGATACGCAGTATTTT CASSLASGAADTQYF
- TRBJ1-2 TRBV6-5 - TGTGCCAGCAGCCAGTCCGGGAGCTATGGCTACACCTTC CASSQSGSYGYTF
- TRBJ1-2 TRBV4-1 TRBD1 TGCGCCAGCAGCCAAGAAGAGACAGGGAAGATGAACTATGGCTACACCTTC CASSQEETGKMNYGYTF